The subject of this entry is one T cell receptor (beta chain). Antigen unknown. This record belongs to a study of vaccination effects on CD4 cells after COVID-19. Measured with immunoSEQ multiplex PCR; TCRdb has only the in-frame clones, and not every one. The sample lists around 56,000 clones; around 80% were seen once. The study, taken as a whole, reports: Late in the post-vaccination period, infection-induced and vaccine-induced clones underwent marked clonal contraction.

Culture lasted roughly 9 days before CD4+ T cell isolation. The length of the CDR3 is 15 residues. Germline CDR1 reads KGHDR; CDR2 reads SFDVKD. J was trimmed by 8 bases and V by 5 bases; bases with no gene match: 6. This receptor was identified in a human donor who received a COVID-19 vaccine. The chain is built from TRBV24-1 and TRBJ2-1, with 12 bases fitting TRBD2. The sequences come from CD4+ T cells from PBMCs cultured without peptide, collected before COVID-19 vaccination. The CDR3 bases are TGTGCCACCAGTGGGCCTAGCGGGGGGGTGGATGAGCAGTTCTTC. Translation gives CATSGPSGGVDEQFF.